The subject of this entry is one TCR beta chain. What it binds is unknown. With V trimmed by 5 bases and J by 2 bases, 8 bases remained unmatched. The germline V gene has CDR1 MDHEN and CDR2 SYDVKM. The CDR3 runs to 16 residues. The sample is drawn from a study of shared clonotypes between healthy human individuals. General study points: Incompleteness in sorted-subset sequencing, despite large depth, was shown by rarefaction. The small donor group covered limited genetic and exposure diversity.

The method was immunoSEQ multiplex PCR; TCRdb's version includes in-frame clones alone and lacks a portion of them. This table holds over a million clones, 75% to 80% found once. The chain combines TRBV28 with TRBJ2-7; 11 bases are shared with TRBD2. This receptor was obtained from a man in his late teens or twenties in good health. Some clones in this sample may be carry-over from other donors' samples. Sequencing was performed on memory CD4+ T cells from PBMCs. The subset is: CD45RA-negative fraction. The CDR3 DNA reads TGTGCCAGCAGTCCGTCTAGCGGGAGGACGGCCTACGAGCAGTACTTC. It translates to CASSPSSGRTAYEQYF.